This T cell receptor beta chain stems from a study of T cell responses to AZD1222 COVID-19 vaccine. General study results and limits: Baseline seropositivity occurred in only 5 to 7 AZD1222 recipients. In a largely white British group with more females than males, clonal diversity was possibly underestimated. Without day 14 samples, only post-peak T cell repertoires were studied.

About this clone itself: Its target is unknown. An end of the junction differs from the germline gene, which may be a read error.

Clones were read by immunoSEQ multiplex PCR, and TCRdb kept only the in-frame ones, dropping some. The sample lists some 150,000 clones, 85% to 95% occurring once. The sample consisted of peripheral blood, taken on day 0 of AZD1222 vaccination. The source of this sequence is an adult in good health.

CDR3: CASIEMRRGVDEQFF. The CDR3 DNA follows: TGTGCCAGCATTGAAATGCGGCGGGGAGTGGATGAGCAGTTCTTC. The chain couples TRBV2 to TRBJ2-1, with D possibly matching TRBD2 (6 bases). CDR3 size: 15 residues. Germline CDR1 and CDR2: SNHLY and FYNNEI.